In this sample, the clone carrying this TCR beta chain turned up many times. Building the TCR beta libraries relied on iRepertoire HTBI primers, and CDR3 regions underwent Arm-PCR. Each CDR3 protein gets one entry after TCRdb re-called the multiplex PCR reads with MiXCR. The data show approximately 560,000 distinct CDR3 sequences, about 16% seen once. Stated time point: newly diagnosed GD, antithyroid drugs for less than 3 months. Making the TCR library involved RNA that had been extracted from PBMCs. Germline V lookup: CDR1 MDHEN, CDR2 SYDVKM. V lost 3 bases and J 2 bases, leaving 11 bases between the germline ends. The CDR3 contains 14 residues. The sample is drawn from a study of regulatory T cells in long-lasting Graves disease. The sample was also reused in another study, on T cells in Graves' hyperthyroidism and ophthalmopathy. That study adds: Each diagnosis drew on symptoms, thyroxine, TRAb, thyroid ultrasound and orbital computed tomography findings. TCR CDR3 regions were first amplified by RT-PCR with HTBI primers. From stable hyperthyroidism, ophthalmopathy was set apart by a 13 V-J model.

The starting material was peripheral blood mononuclear cells (PBMCs), obtained at new diagnosis, from a patient treated with antithyroid drugs. This chain joins TRBV28 and TRBJ2-7; D remains unclear. This TCR was recovered from a man younger than 30 with Graves disease. The CDR3 DNA reads as TGTGCCAGCAGTTTCCCCTCGTCCACCTACGAGCAGTACTTC. This gives the protein CASSFPSSTYEQYF.